This record covers a single T cell receptor beta chain. This sequence may be a read error, since a much larger clone differs from it by one base. A modified ARM-PCR protocol with three rounds of nested PCR amplified TCRbeta. TCRdb re-derived calls from the multiplex PCR reads in MiXCR, one entry per CDR3 protein. Found here are under 250,000 distinct CDR3 sequences, over 55% of them singletons; the top ten hold around 27%. The data belong to a study of tumor and adjacent non-tumor tissue in lung cancer. Study-wide context: Histology: about 13 adenocarcinoma, a couple of squamous cell carcinoma, 1 small cell lung cancer.

Germline values: CDR1 MGHRA, CDR2 YSYEKL. CDR3 length: 13 residues. No cell sorting was done before RNA was extracted from the tissue. Chemotherapy-naive patients with new lung cancer underwent thoracic surgery in China, August–late 2014. Specimen: lung tumor tissue. The TCR sequence derives from a man in his 60s with non-small cell lung cancer. The rearrangement joins TRBV4-1 to TRBJ1-5; D is unresolved. CDR3 in DNA: TGCGCCAGCAGACAAGATACCCTAAATCCCCAGCATTTT. Translating it yields CASRQDTLNPQHF.